This TCR beta chain was sequenced for a study of blood T cell repertoires in COVID-19. The CDR3 has 17 amino acids. Germline trimming cut 3 bases from V and 2 bases from J; bases unmatched to any gene: 6. Some clones are missing from TCRdb's copy, which holds only in-frame ones; the method was immunoSEQ multiplex PCR. In the table there are tens of thousands of clones, just over 85% of which are singletons. The receptor comes from a human donor in a cohort sampled during active COVID-19. Sequencing input: peripheral blood. The chain employs TRBV5-3 and TRBJ2-5; 14 bases map to TRBD2. TRBV5-3 carries the ORF label, with uncertain function. The CDR3 nucleotides are TGTGCCAGAAGCTACGCTCGGACTAGCGGGGGGCAAGAGACCCAGTACTTC. Translation: CARSYARTSGGQETQYF.